The 5 T cell receptor beta chains listed next were all sequenced from one sample in a study of blood T cell repertoires in COVID-19. TCRdb's copy holds only in-frame clones and misses some; the assay was immunoSEQ multiplex PCR. The table lists around 340,000 clones, about nine tenths of them singletons. The source material was peripheral blood. These receptors came from a woman aged 55-70 years with COVID-19, enrolled during active disease.

The genes are TRBV7-3 and TRBJ2-7; 7 nucleotides agree with TRBD1. Germline values: CDR1 SGHTA, CDR2 FQGTGA. The ends lost 1 base at V and 3 bases at J; junction bases unmatched: 6. CDR3 length: 15 residues. The CDR3 is CASSLRDSGGYEQYF. The CDR3, as DNA: TGTGCCAGCAGCTTAAGGGACAGTGGGGGCTACGAGCAGTACTTC.

Here the CDR3 DNA reads TGTGCCAGCAGTACGTTTTTTGGACAGGGGAAAGGCTACACCTTC. It codes for CASSTFFGQGKGYTF. This chain joins TRBV6-5 and TRBJ1-2; 9 bases are shared with TRBD1. Germline lookup yields CDR1 MNHEY and CDR2 SVGAGI. V lost 5 bases to trimming and J lost 8 bases; unmatched junction nucleotides: 12. The CDR3 spans 15 residues.

This sequence joins TRBV5-1 and TRBJ2-7; 8 positions match TRBD1. This CDR3 comprises 14 residues. From germline, CDR1 is SGHRS and CDR2 YFSETQ. The V gene end was trimmed by 0 bases and the J gene end by 8 bases; junction bases not matched to a gene: 7. Here the CDR3 reads CASSLDGQGWKQYF. CDR3 bases: TGCGCCAGCAGCTTGGATGGACAGGGATGGAAGCAGTACTTC.

This clone was observed a handful of times. The rearrangement links TRBV20-1 to TRBJ1-4; 7 bases align to TRBD1. Germline V lookup: CDR1 DFQATT, CDR2 SNEGSKA (reference sequence). The J segment lost 2 bases and the V segment lost 3 bases, leaving 12 bases of the junction unmatched. There are 17 residues in the CDR3. CDR3 nucleotide sequence: TGCAGTGCTAGTGGGGATCAGGGGGTGGCGACTAATGAAAAACTGTTTTTT. Translation gives CSASGDQGVATNEKLFF.

This chain uses TRBV5-6 with TRBJ1-5; no clear D gene. Germline values: CDR1 SGHDT, CDR2 YYEEEE. Trimming removed 0 bases at V and 9 bases at J, with 7 bases between. This CDR3 region has 12 residues. CDR3 in DNA: TGTGCCAGCAGCTTGGAATCGGGGCCCCAGCATTTT. This translates into CASSLESGPQHF.